What follows is one T cell receptor (beta chain) and its context. TCRdb re-called the 5' RACE reads; one entry per CDR3 protein, DNA not given. The table for this sample gives 400,000 to 500,000 distinct CDR3 sequences. Germline V CDR1 and CDR2: SEHNR, FQNEAQ (reference sequence). The CDR3 runs to 14 residues. This sample was included in a study of T cells expressing NK-cell markers. The sequenced sample was blood T cells: a sorted CD56 or NKG2C T cell subset, CD4+ or CD8+ T cells, or bulk PBMC T cells (not recorded which). V usage is TRBV7-9 and J usage is TRBJ2-5; the TRBD2 assignment by TCRdb is unverifiable without DNA. The sequence derives from a woman between 18 and 75 years old in good health. This CDR3 is CASSVPGLEETQYF.